This T cell receptor (beta chain) was sequenced during a study of OX40 agonist ivuxolimab in advanced cancers. Across the study: The diagnoses of dose-escalation patients were hepatocellular carcinoma, melanoma, renal cell or head and neck cancer.

Blood draws occurred at baseline, cycle 4 day 1, and cycle 7 day 1. In the case of this clone: Its specificity is unknown.

Germline values: CDR1 SGHRS, CDR2 YFSETQ. With 2 bases clipped from V and 7 bases from J, the junction kept 3 bases outside the gene matches. The CDR3 is 15 amino acids. Libraries were prepared by immunoSEQ multiplex PCR; TCRdb keeps only in-frame clonotypes and omits some of them. The table includes roughly 100,000 clones, roughly 90% detected once. Study-level results: Patients who responded partially at 0.1-3.0 mg/kg showed clonal expansion ranking among the lowest. Dose levels from 0.1 to 3.0 mg/kg saw CD4+ and CD8+ blood T cells expand clonally by week 6.

The source of this sequence is an adult with an advanced solid tumor such as melanoma, head and neck, liver or kidney cancer. This sample comprised CD4+ or CD8+ T cells sorted from blood, obtained in a trial of the OX40 agonist ivuxolimab. The chain is built from TRBV5-1 and TRBJ2-1; 13 bases agree with TRBD2. The CDR3 nucleotides are TGCGCCAGCAGCTTCACTAGCGGGGGGGCTAATGAGCAGTTCTTC. Amino acid sequence: CASSFTSGGANEQFF.